This entry lists 11 T cell receptor beta chains sequenced from one sample in a study of blood T cell repertoires in COVID-19. Generated by immunoSEQ multiplex PCR, the TCRdb table keeps only in-frame clones and is missing some. Among 130,000 to 150,000 clones listed, around 86% were seen once. The source material was peripheral blood. These receptors all come from a human donor in a cohort sampled during active COVID-19.

Comments on this clone: The sample has other DNA sequences that encode this CDR3 too. This sequence joins TRBV9 and TRBJ2-5, with 9 positions matching TRBD2. The CDR3 totals 16 residues. V lost 0 bases to trimming and J lost 4 bases; unmatched junction nucleotides: 7. Germline values: CDR1 SGDLS, CDR2 YYNGEE. The CDR3 sequence is CASSVGGSGRGETQYF. The CDR3 coding sequence is TGTGCCAGCAGCGTAGGTGGTAGCGGGAGAGGAGAGACCCAGTACTTC.

The DNA of the CDR3 is TGTGCCAGTAGTATTCAAGCGGGGGGATTTGACGAGCAGTACTTC. It is translated as CASSIQAGGFDEQYF. V and J are TRBV19 and TRBJ2-7; 9 bases line up with TRBD2. CDR1 LNHDA and CDR2 SQIVND come from the germline V gene (reference sequence). The junction had 8 bases not matched to a gene; V was cut back by 3 bases and J by 5 bases. This CDR3 is built from 15 residues.

This sequence joins TRBV3-1 (or the pseudogene TRBV3-2) and TRBJ1-1; 7 bases are shared with TRBD1. The V and J ends lost 4 bases and 2 bases, in that order; junction bases with no gene match: 4. This CDR3 comprises 14 residues. Germline V gene lookup returns CDR1 LGHDT and CDR2 YNNKEL (reference sequence). The CDR3 sequence is CASSPRDSNTEAFF. DNA of the CDR3: TGTGCCAGCAGCCCCCGGGACAGCAACACTGAAGCTTTCTTT.

This sequence joins TRBV18 and TRBJ2-5, with D perhaps TRBD2 (5 bases). Trimming removed 2 bases from V and 3 bases from J, with 7 bases in between. Germline-derived CDR1 and CDR2 are KGHSH and LQKENI. CDR3 length: 13 amino acids. CDR3 loop: CASSPGLEETQYF. In DNA, the CDR3 is TGTGCCAGCTCACCAGGACTCGAAGAGACCCAGTACTTC.

V usage is TRBV7-9 and J usage is TRBJ2-3; TRBD2 matches 8 bases. Germline CDR1 and CDR2: SEHNR and FQNEAQ (reference sequence). V lost 4 bases, J lost 1 base, and 4 bases stayed unmatched. The CDR3 contains 15 residues. CDR3 DNA sequence: TGTGCCAGCAGCTCCCCGGGACTAGGCACAGATACGCAGTATTTT. Translation gives CASSSPGLGTDTQYF.

The rearrangement links TRBV18 to TRBJ1-1, with D hard to call. V was cut by 1 base and J by 1 base, with 10 bases left in between. The CDR3 extends over 15 amino acids. CDR1 and CDR2 (germline): KGHSH, LQKENI. The CDR3 sequence: CASSPLADKNTEAFF. The DNA of the CDR3 is TGTGCCAGCTCACCACTGGCCGACAAGAACACTGAAGCTTTCTTT. Together with reference TRBV18 and TRBJ1-1, the CDR3 gives the full variable domain: NAGVMQNPRHLVRRRGQEARLRCSPMKGHSHVYWYRQLPEEGLKFMVYLQKENIIDESGMPKERFSAEFPKEGPSILRIQQVVRGDSAAYFCASSPLADKNTEAFFGQGTRLTVV.

This clone has more than one count but fewer than ten. Other DNA sequences of this sample code for an identical CDR3. CDR3 bases: TGTGCCACGGGGCTAGCGGGAGTGCAAGAGACCCAGTACTTC. Protein: CATGLAGVQETQYF. The chain combines TRBV27 with TRBJ2-5, with 10 bases identical to TRBD2. The CDR3 runs to 14 residues. The J segment lost 2 bases and the V segment lost 10 bases, leaving 7 bases of the junction unmatched. Germline CDR1 is MNHEY and CDR2 is SMNVEV (reference sequence).

V usage is TRBV28 and J usage is TRBJ2-7; the D gene is possibly TRBD1 (5 bases). Trimming left V 7 bases short and J 1 base short, with 8 bases between. Germline values: CDR1 MDHEN, CDR2 SYDVKM. This CDR3 spans 12 amino acids. The CDR3, as DNA: TGTGCCAGCACCACAGGTTCCTACGAGCAGTACTTC. Protein product: CASTTGSYEQYF.

V gene TRBV29-1 combines with J gene TRBJ2-5; 9 bases map to TRBD2. Germline CDR1 is SQVTM and CDR2 is ANQGSEA. After removal of 1 base from V and 5 bases from J, the junction contained 8 bases not matched to a gene. This CDR3 region has 15 residues. Here the CDR3 reads CSVEGGRGKLETQYF. As DNA, the CDR3 is TGCAGCGTTGAAGGCGGGAGGGGAAAGCTTGAGACCCAGTACTTC.

This clone appeared once. The chain recombines TRBV7-2 with TRBJ2-1; D remains unclear. This CDR3 region has 11 residues. The germline V gene encodes CDR1 SGHTA and CDR2 FQGNSA. V was cut by 4 bases and J by 13 bases, with 11 bases left in between. The CDR3 is CASSSYSEQFF. Here the CDR3 DNA reads TGTGCCAGCAGCTCGTACTCCGAACAGTTCTTC.

The chain couples TRBV14 to TRBJ1-1; perhaps TRBD1 as D (5 bases). This CDR3 has 14 residues. CDR1 and CDR2 (germline): SGHDN, FVKESK. Between the trimmed V and J ends, which lost 4 bases and 0 bases, there was a span of 9 bases. The CDR3 nucleotides are TGTGCCAGCAGCCGCGACAGACTGAACACTGAAGCTTTCTTT. This codes for CASSRDRLNTEAFF.